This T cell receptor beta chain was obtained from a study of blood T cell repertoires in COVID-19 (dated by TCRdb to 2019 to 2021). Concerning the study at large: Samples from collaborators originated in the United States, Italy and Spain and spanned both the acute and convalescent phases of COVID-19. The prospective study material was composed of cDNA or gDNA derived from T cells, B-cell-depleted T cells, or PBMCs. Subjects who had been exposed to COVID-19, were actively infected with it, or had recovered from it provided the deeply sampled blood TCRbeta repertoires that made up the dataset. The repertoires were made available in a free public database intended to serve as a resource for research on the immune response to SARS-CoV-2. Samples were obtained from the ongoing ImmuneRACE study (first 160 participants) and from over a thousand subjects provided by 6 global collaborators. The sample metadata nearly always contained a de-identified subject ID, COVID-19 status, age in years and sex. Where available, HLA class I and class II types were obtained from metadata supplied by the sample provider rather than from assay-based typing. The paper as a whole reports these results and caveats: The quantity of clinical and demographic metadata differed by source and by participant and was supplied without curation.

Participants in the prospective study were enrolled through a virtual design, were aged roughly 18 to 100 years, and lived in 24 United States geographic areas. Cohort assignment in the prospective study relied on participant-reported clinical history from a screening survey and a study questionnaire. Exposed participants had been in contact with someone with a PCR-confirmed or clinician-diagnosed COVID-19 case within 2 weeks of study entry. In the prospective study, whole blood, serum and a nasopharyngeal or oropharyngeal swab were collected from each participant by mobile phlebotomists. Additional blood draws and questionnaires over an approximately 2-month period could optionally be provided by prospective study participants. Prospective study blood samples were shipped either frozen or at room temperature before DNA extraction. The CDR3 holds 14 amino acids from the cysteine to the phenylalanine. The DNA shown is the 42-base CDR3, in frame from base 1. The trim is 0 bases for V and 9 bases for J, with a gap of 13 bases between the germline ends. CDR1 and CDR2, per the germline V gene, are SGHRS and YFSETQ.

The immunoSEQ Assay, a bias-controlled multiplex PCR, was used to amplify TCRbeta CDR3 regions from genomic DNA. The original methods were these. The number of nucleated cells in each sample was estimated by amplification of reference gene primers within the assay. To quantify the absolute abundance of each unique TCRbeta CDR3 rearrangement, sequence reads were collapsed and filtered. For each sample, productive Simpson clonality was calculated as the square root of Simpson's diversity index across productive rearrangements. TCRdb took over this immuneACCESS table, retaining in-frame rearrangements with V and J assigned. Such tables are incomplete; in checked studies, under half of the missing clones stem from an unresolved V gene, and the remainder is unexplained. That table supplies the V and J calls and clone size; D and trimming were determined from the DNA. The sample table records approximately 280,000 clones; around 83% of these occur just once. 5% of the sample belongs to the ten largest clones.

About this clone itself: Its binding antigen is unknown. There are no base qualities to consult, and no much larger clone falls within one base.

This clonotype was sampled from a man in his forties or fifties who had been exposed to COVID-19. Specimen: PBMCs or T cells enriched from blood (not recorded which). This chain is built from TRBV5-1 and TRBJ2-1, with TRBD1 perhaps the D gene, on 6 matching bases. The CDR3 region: CASSLDRVGSEQFF. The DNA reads TGCGCCAGCAGCTTGGACAGGGTCGGTAGTGAGCAGTTCTTC.